This TCR beta chain was found in a study of blood T cell repertoires in COVID-19. Background on the study: Both acute and convalescent COVID-19 samples were obtained from the United States, Italy and Spain. The cDNA or gDNA used as material had been derived from T cells, B-cell-depleted T cells, or PBMCs.

The CDR3 loop spans 18 amino acids. J was trimmed by 0 bases and V by 4 bases; bases with no gene match: 15. Per the germline V gene, CDR1 is SQVTM and CDR2 is ANQGSEA. This clone was detected once. In the authors' workflow: Estimation of nucleated cell counts was performed using reference gene primer amplification. Profiling relied on immunoSEQ multiplex PCR, and the TCRdb table lists in-frame clones only, not all of them. That table is the source of V, J and clone size, and D and trimming were worked out from the DNA. The sample contains around 85,000 clones, 86% of which appear only once. The sequenced sample consisted of peripheral blood. The sequence derives from a man aged 50-59 years with active COVID-19. The chain employs TRBV29-1 and TRBJ1-1, with TRBD1 identical over 9 bases. CDR3 in DNA: TGCAGCGTTGTTGCCATTAGACAGGGGGGCGGGATGAACACTGAAGCTTTCTTT. It is translated as CSVVAIRQGGGMNTEAFF.